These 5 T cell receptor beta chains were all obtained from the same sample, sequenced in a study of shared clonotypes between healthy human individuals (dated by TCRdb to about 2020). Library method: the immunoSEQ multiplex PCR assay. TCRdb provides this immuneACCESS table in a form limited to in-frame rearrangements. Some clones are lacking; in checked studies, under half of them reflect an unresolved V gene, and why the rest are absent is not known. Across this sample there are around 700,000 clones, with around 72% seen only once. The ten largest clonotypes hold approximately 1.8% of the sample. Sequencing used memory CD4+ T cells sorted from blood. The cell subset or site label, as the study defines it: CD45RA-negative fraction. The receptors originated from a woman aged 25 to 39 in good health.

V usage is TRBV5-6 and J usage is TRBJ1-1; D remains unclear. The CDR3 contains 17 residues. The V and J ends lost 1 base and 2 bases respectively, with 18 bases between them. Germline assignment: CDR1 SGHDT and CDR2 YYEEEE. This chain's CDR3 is CASSLSFVGARNTEAFF. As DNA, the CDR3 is TGTGCCAGCAGCTTGTCTTTTGTCGGAGCTCGAAACACTGAAGCTTTCTTT.

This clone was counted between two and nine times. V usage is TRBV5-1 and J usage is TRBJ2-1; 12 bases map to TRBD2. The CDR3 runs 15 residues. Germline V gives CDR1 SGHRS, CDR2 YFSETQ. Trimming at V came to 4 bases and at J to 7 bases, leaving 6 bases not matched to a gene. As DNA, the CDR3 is TGCGCCAGCAGCAGGACTAGCGGGATCGATAATGAGCAGTTCTTC. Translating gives CASSRTSGIDNEQFF.

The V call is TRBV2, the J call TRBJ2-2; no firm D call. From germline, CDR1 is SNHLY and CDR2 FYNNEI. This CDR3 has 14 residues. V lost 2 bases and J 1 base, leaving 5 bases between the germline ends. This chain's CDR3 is CASSEFQNTGELFF. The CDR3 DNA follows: TGTGCCAGCAGTGAATTCCAGAACACCGGGGAGCTGTTTTTT.

CDR3 region: CASSYRWTGSYEQYF. In DNA, the CDR3 is TGTGCCAGCAGTTACCGTTGGACTGGCTCCTACGAGCAGTACTTC. The rearrangement links TRBV6-5 to TRBJ2-7; tentatively, D is TRBD2 (5 bases). The germline gives CDR1 MNHEY, CDR2 SVGAGI. The V gene lost 2 bases and the J gene lost 0 bases, with 11 bases spanning the gap. CDR3 size: 15 residues.

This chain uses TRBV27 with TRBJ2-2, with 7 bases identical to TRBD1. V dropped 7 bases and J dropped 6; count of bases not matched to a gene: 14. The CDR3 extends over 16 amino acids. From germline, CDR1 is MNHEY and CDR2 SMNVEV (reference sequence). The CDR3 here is CASTRKGQTLPGELFF. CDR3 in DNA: TGTGCCAGCACCCGTAAGGGACAGACCCTACCCGGGGAGCTGTTTTTT.